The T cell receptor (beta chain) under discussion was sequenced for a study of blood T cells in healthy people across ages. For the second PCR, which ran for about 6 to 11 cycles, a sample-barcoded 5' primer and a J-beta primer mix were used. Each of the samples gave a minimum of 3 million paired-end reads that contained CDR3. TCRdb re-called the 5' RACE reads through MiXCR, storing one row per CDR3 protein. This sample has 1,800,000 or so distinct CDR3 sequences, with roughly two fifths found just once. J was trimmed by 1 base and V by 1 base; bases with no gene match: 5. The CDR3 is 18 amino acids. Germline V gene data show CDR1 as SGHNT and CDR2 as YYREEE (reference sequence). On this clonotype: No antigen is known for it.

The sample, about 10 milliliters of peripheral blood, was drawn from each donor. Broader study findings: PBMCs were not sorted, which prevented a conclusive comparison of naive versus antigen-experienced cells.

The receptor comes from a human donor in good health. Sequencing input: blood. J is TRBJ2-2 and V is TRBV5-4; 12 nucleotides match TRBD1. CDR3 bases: TGTGCCAGCAGCTTGTATGGGACAGGGGGCTGGAACACCGGGGAGCTGTTTTTT. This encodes CASSLYGTGGWNTGELFF. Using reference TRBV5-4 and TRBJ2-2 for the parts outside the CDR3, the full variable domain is ETGVTQSPTHLIKTRGQQVTLRCSSQSGHNTVSWYQQALGQGPQFIFQYYREEENGRGNFPPRFSGLQFPNYSSELNVNALELDDSALYLCASSLYGTGGWNTGELFFGEGSRLTVL.